This T cell receptor (beta chain) was sequenced during a study of CD8 T cells in Susac syndrome (dated 2019 in TCRdb). About the investigation overall: Repertoire sequencing was used to test whether CD8+ T cell activation and differentiation in Susac syndrome was antigen driven. CD8+ T cell repertoire clonality was compared between over 9 healthy donors, around 14 Susac syndrome patients and about 15 multiple sclerosis patients. What the research found in general, with its limitations: The TCR sequencing and HLA analysis was acknowledged to have included a relatively small number of individuals.

RNA was extracted using the RNeasy kit, and roughly 0.45 to 1 microgram was reverse transcribed with random hexamers. The immunoSEQ multiplex PCR assay, which covers 54 Vbeta and 13 Jbeta segments, was used to amplify TCR beta CDR3 regions. To correct PCR amplification bias, a synthetic template baseline was used for both primer optimization and computational correction. As for how the authors treated the data: Reads were annotated to V, D and J genes per IMGT and analyzed with immunoSEQ Analyzer, keeping only productive sequences. Clonality was calculated as one minus the Shannon entropy normalized by log2 of the number of productive unique sequences. For each patient and control, public and private clones were evaluated among the 100 most prevalent clones. Susac-specific clones were defined as absent from healthy and MS cohorts, 1052 published viral clones and other ImmuneACCESS disease sequences. The public reads were run again by TCRdb, first through fastp at Q25 and then through MiXCR, and only productive beta chains were kept. Identical CDR3 protein sequences are pooled into one entry, listed with their most common genes and DNA. TCRdb's processing, not the authors', yielded these V and J calls. This sample comprises 250,000 to 300,000 distinct CDR3 sequences, roughly 85% of them detected only once. The ten top clones hold 0.095% to 0.14% of the sample.

CDR1 and CDR2 are drawn from the germline V gene: SGHVS, FQNEAQ. The junction carries 10 bases between V and J, which are trimmed by 1 base and 3 bases respectively. Measured from the cysteine to the phenylalanine, the CDR3 is 14 residues long. Just CDR3 DNA is preserved here, 42 bases in frame from base 1. In the case of this clonotype: It has no known antigen specificity. Per-base qualities were not stored, and no clone one base away is much larger.

Peripheral blood CD8+ and CD4+ T cells from healthy donors, Susac syndrome patients and multiple sclerosis patients were profiled using high-throughput TCR beta sequencing. Treatment-naive patients with stable or active relapsing-remitting disease fulfilling revised McDonald criteria were used as multiple sclerosis controls. Bulk CD8+ and CD4+ T cells were purified magnetically by negative isolation, whereas CD8+ TEMRA cells were enriched by FACS. Blood was collected in EDTA tubes and processed within 24 hours, with PBMCs isolated through density gradient centrifugation. PBMCs intended for TCR sequencing were cryopreserved in liquid nitrogen and were subsequently thawed in a 37 degrees C water bath. Purity of sorted or isolated CD4+, CD8+ and CD8+ TEMRA cells was at least 90%.

The TCR was taken from a human donor with multiple sclerosis. Here the chain combines TRBV7-8 and TRBJ2-7; the D gene is perhaps TRBD1 or TRBD2, as each covers 5 bases. Sequencing was performed on CD8+ T cells from PBMCs. The nucleotides are TGTGCCAGCAGCTTAGGTGGGGGTATCTACGAGCAGTACTTC. Its amino acids are CASSLGGGIYEQYF.